The sequence of this TCR beta chain was determined in a study of T cell responses to AZD1222 COVID-19 vaccine. Study results and limitations: Two AZD1222 doses significantly raised spike-specific TCR breadth and depth over controls. Donors skewed white British and female; clonal diversity was possibly underestimated. Baseline testing showed seropositivity in only five to seven AZD1222 recipients.

In regard to this clone: Its antigen is unknown.

Sequencing used immunoSEQ multiplex PCR; TCRdb keeps in-frame clones, though not all of them. This sample carries some 100,000 clones, more than 75% of them seen once, and the ten largest clones take approximately 12%. Trimming pared 1 base from V and 2 bases from J, leaving 9 bases between. Germline assignment: CDR1 SGHVS and CDR2 FQNEAQ. The CDR3 is 15 amino acids. The sample here was peripheral blood, taken on day 0 of AZD1222 vaccination. The sequence was obtained from an adult in good health. The genes are TRBV7-8 and TRBJ1-5; D remains unclear. The CDR3 DNA reads as TGTGCCAGCAGCTTAGAAGGCGGTCGCAATCAGCCCCAGCATTTT. As protein: CASSLEGGRNQPQHF.